The rows below give T cell receptor beta chains drawn from one sample of a study of molecular identifiers for immune sequencing clone quantification. Using its own MiXCR run on the PCR reads, TCRdb lists one record per CDR3 protein. The data contain about 500,000 distinct CDR3 sequences, over 20% of them singletons. The specimen sequenced was naive CD8+ T cells from blood, with Jurkat cell RNA spiked in. The source is a human donor in good health. Some libraries in this study had Jurkat cell RNA spiked in. Both conserved end residues are part of each CDR3. The order of the fields is D gene, J gene, V gene, clone size, CDR3 DNA, CDR3 protein. A D gene is named only where the DNA matches it firmly. The size entry is marked missing in some rows and otherwise reads once, few, many or a size class.

- | TRBJ2-3 | TRBV4-1 | many | TGCGCCAGCAGCCTCGGGGTAGCGTCAGATACGCAGTATTTT | CASSLGVASDTQYF
TRBD2 | TRBJ2-1 | TRBV28 | - | TGTGCCAGCAGTTTTCGCGGGGGATCCTACAATGAGCGGTTCTTC | CASSFRGGSYNERFF
- | TRBJ1-1 | TRBV13 | many | TGTGCCAGCAGCTTAATGGTGGAAGACACTGAAGCTTTCTTT | CASSLMVEDTEAFF
- | TRBJ2-1 | TRBV13 | many | TGTGCCAGCAGCTTAGGACGGGTCTCCTACAATGAGCAGTTCTTC | CASSLGRVSYNEQFF
TRBD1 | TRBJ1-2 | TRBV12-3/TRBV12-4 | - | TGTGCCAGCAGTTTCGGGACAGGGATTGCCTATGGCTACACCTTC | CASSFGTGIAYGYTF
TRBD2 | TRBJ2-1 | TRBV7-2 | many | TGTGCCAGCAGCTTCGGACTAGCGGGAGCCGATGAGCAGTTCTTC | CASSFGLAGADEQFF
- | TRBJ1-1 | TRBV6-5 | few | TGTGCCAGCAGTTACTCCAGGCCCATCGGGACTGAAGCTTTCTTT | CASSYSRPIGTEAFF
- | TRBJ2-1 | TRBV24-1 | few | TGTGCCACCAGCGACGATAACAATGAGCGGTTCTTC | CATSDDNNERFF
- | TRBJ2-7 | TRBV13 | many | TGTGCCAGCAGCTTAGCCGGACTGAGCATAGGCGAGCAGTACTTC | CASSLAGLSIGEQYF
- | TRBJ2-2 | TRBV9 | many | TGTGCCAGCAGAGGGAACACCGGGGAGCTGTTTTTT | CASRGNTGELFF
- | TRBJ1-2 | TRBV28 | many | TGTGCCAGCAGTTTTGAATATGGCTACACCTTC | CASSFEYGYTF
TRBD1 | TRBJ2-3 | TRBV19 | - | TGTGCCAGTAGTATCTACGGGACAGTCACAGATACGCAGTATTTT | CASSIYGTVTDTQYF
- | TRBJ2-5 | TRBV5-1 | - | TGCGCCAGCAGCCCCCTGGCTGCTAGCGCCTTTCAAGAGACCCAGTACTTC | CASSPLAASAFQETQYF
TRBD2 | TRBJ2-5 | TRBV15 | few | TGTGCCACCAGCAGAGGGACTAGCGGGGGCCTCCAAGAGACCCAGTACTTC | CATSRGTSGGLQETQYF
- | TRBJ2-7 | TRBV4-1 | many | TGCGCCAGCAGCCAAGAATGGGGGGCGTATGAGCAGTACTTC | CASSQEWGAYEQYF
- | TRBJ1-2 | TRBV18 | once | TGTGCCAGCTCACCACCGGGACCCATCTTATATGGCTACACCTTC | CASSPPGPILYGYTF
TRBD2 | TRBJ2-7 | TRBV14 | - | TGTGCCAGCAGCCAAGCTAGCGGGAGGGGGTACGAGCAGTACTTC | CASSQASGRGYEQYF
- | TRBJ2-5 | TRBV7-6 | - | TGTGCCAGCAGCTACCCCGTGGGCATGGTCGGGACCCAGTACTTC | CASSYPVGMVGTQYF
TRBD1 | TRBJ2-4 | TRBV10-3 | many | TGTGCCATCAGAACAAATCCGGGACAGGGGATGTACTTC | CAIRTNPGQGMYF
- | TRBJ2-3 | TRBV6-2/TRBV6-3 | many | TGTGCCAGCACCCAGGGCTTGGATACGCAGTATTTT | CASTQGLDTQYF
- | TRBJ2-7 | TRBV6-5 | many | TGTGCCAGCAGTTACGGTGAGGGAGCCAACGAGCAGTACTTC | CASSYGEGANEQYF
TRBD1 | TRBJ2-2 | TRBV10-2 | - | TGCGCCAGCAGTGGAACAGGGGGCGGGTACACCGGGGAGCTGTTTTTT | CASSGTGGGYTGELFF
TRBD2 | TRBJ2-5 | TRBV6-6 | - | TGTGCCAGCAGCCTCAATCCTCCCGGGAGGGAGACCCAGTACTTC | CASSLNPPGRETQYF
- | TRBJ1-1 | TRBV30 | few | TGTGCCTGGCAATGGGCCTGGGGCGACACTGAAGCTTTCTTT | CAWQWAWGDTEAFF
- | TRBJ2-7 | TRBV7-9 | many | TGTGCCAGCAGCGACCGTGACCGTTTAGTTTTCTACGAGCAGTACTTC | CASSDRDRLVFYEQYF
- | TRBJ2-3 | TRBV6-6 | many | TGTGCCAGCAGTTTAAGGGGGACAGATACGCAGTATTTT | CASSLRGTDTQYF
- | TRBJ1-5 | TRBV19 | many | TGTGCCACCGATTCAGCGTATAGCAATCAGCCCCAGCATTTT | CATDSAYSNQPQHF
- | TRBJ1-6 | TRBV6-2/TRBV6-3 | many | TGTGCCAGCAGCGTAGGGCCGCCACCCCTCCACTTT | CASSVGPPPLHF
- | TRBJ2-5 | TRBV5-1 | many | TGCGCCAGCAGCGGGGGAGGTCTAGAGACCCAGTACTTC | CASSGGGLETQYF
- | TRBJ2-3 | TRBV27 | - | TGTGCCAGCAGTACCATGGCCGGGAGCGATACGCAGTATTTT | CASSTMAGSDTQYF
TRBD1 | TRBJ2-7 | TRBV20-1 | few | TGCAGTGCTAGAACGCCGGGACAGGGATTCTACGAGCAGTACTTC | CSARTPGQGFYEQYF
TRBD2 | TRBJ2-3 | TRBV20-1 | - | TGCAGTGCTAGAGACCCCCCCGGGACTAGCGGGAGACCCACAGATACGCAGTATTTT | CSARDPPGTSGRPTDTQYF
TRBD1 | TRBJ2-3 | TRBV30 | - | TGTGCCTGGAGTGCGGGACAGGGGGGGGATACGCAGTATTTT | CAWSAGQGGDTQYF
TRBD2 | TRBJ2-7 | TRBV19 | few | TGTGCCAGTAGTACCCGACTAGCGGCCTACGAGCAGTACTTC | CASSTRLAAYEQYF
- | TRBJ2-1 | TRBV27 | few | TGTGCCAGCAGCAAATCAGACAGCTACAATGAGCAGTTCTTC | CASSKSDSYNEQFF
- | TRBJ2-3 | TRBV7-9 | many | - | CASSLVGGGTSDF
TRBD1 | TRBJ1-1 | TRBV4-3 | many | TGCGCCAGCAGCCAATCCGGGACAGGACATACCACTGAAGCTTTCTTT | CASSQSGTGHTTEAFF
TRBD1 | TRBJ1-5 | TRBV12-3/TRBV12-4 | - | TGTGCCAGCAGTGAGGGACAGGGGGCGCGGTGGGTTCAGCCCCAGCATTTT | CASSEGQGARWVQPQHF
- | TRBJ1-1 | TRBV7-6 | - | TGTGCCAGCAGCTCTGCACAGGGTCAGGGGTACACTGAAGCTTTCTTT | CASSSAQGQGYTEAFF
- | TRBJ2-5 | TRBV20-1 | - | TGCAGTGCTGCCACAGGGTTGGAGACCCAGTACTTC | CSAATGLETQYF
- | TRBJ2-2 | TRBV6-5 | - | TGTGCCAGCAGTTACAGTTTCGCCAGACCGAACACCGGGGAGCTGCTTTTT | CASSYSFARPNTGELLF